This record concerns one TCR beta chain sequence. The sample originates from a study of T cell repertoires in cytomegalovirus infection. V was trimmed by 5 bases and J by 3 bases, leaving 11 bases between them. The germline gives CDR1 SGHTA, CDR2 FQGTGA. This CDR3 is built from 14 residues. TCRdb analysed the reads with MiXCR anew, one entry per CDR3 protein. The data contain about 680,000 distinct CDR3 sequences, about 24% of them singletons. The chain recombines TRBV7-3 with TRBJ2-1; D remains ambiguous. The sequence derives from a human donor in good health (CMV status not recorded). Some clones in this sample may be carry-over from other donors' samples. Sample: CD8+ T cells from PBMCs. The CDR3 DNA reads TGTGCCAGCAGCCCGGACCCGCTCTACAATGAGCAGTTCTTC. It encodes CASSPDPLYNEQFF.